This entry lists 24 T cell receptor beta chains sequenced from one sample in a study of regulatory T cells in long-lasting Graves disease. iRepertoire HTBI primers and Arm-PCR of CDR3 regions built TCR beta libraries. TCRdb re-called the multiplex PCR reads through MiXCR, storing one row per CDR3 protein. The table lists roughly 400,000 distinct CDR3 sequences, 21% of them singletons, with 13% to 15% in the top ten. The time point denotes: persistent/refractory GD, antithyroid drugs over 5 years with positive TRAb. PBMC-derived RNA was used for the TCR library. Sequenced here: peripheral blood mononuclear cells (PBMCs), sampled when the disease was refractory, from a patient treated with antithyroid drugs. These receptors all stem from a female donor with Graves disease.

The chain joins TRBV12-3 or TRBV12-4 to TRBJ2-6; D is uncertain. Trimming took off 8 bases at V and 3 bases at J, with 8 bases between the two ends. This CDR3 is built from 13 residues. This CDR3 reads CASDGNGANVLTF. CDR3 in DNA: TGTGCCAGCGACGGTAATGGGGCCAACGTCCTGACTTTC.

This clonotype was counted only a few times. The chain carries TRBV5-1 and TRBJ1-1; D call uncertain. The CDR3 contains 13 residues. V was pared by 4 bases and J by 3 bases, with 10 bases between. Germline CDR1 is SGHRS and CDR2 is YFSETQ. Here the CDR3 reads CASSVRLDTEAFF. The CDR3 DNA follows: TGCGCCAGCAGCGTAAGATTGGACACTGAAGCTTTCTTT.

The V gene is TRBV3-1, the J gene TRBJ2-5; tentatively, D is TRBD1 (6 bases). Deletions cut 4 bases from V and 0 bases from J, with 15 bases between. Per the germline V gene, CDR1 is LGHDT and CDR2 is YNNKEL (reference sequence). This CDR3 spans 16 amino acids. CDR3 sequence reads: CASSLRGSGYQETQYF. CDR3 DNA: TGTGCCAGCAGCCTCAGGGGTTCTGGATACCAAGAGACCCAGTACTTC.

This clonotype was counted only a few times. This sequence joins TRBV9 and TRBJ2-5; D unresolved. Germline V gene data show CDR1 as SGDLS and CDR2 as YYNGEE. With 1 base removed from V and 5 bases from J, the gap between germline ends came to 15 bases. This CDR3 comprises 15 residues. CDR3 loop: CASSVMASIGETQYF. In DNA, the CDR3 is TGTGCCAGCAGCGTAATGGCCTCAATAGGGGAGACCCAGTACTTC.

This clonotype was seen more than once but under ten times. The chain joins TRBV28 to TRBJ2-3; 7 bases line up with TRBD2. The CDR3 totals 16 residues. With V trimmed by 2 bases and J by 3 bases, 8 bases remained unmatched. The germline gives CDR1 MDHEN, CDR2 SYDVKM. The CDR3 loop reads CASSLGGGRGTDTQYF. The CDR3 DNA reads as TGTGCCAGCAGTTTAGGTGGCGGGAGAGGTACAGATACGCAGTATTTT.

The sample holds many counts of this clonotype. This chain links TRBV28 with TRBJ2-6; D remains unclear. Trimming removed 3 bases at V and 4 bases at J, with 10 bases between. Germline lookup yields CDR1 MDHEN and CDR2 SYDVKM. This CDR3 region has 15 residues. CDR3 nucleotides: TGTGCCAGCAGTTTGGTACCTTTGGGGGCCAACGTCCTGACTTTC. Protein: CASSLVPLGANVLTF.

The chain combines TRBV11-3 with TRBJ2-5; the match to TRBD1 covers 8 bases. Germline V gene sequence: CDR1 SGHNT, CDR2 YENEEA. The CDR3 covers 13 residues. Losses at the gene ends were 6 bases for V and 5 bases for J; bases not matched to a gene: 5. The CDR3, as DNA: TGTGCCAGCAGTCGTAGGACAGGGGAGACCCAGTACTTC. Residues: CASSRRTGETQYF. Full variable domain (remainder filled in from reference TRBV11-3 and TRBJ2-5): EAGVVQSPRYKIIEKKQPVAFWCNPISGHNTLYWYLQNLGQGPELLIRYENEEAVDDSQLPKDRFSAERLKGVDSTLKIQPAELGDSAVYLCASSRRTGETQYFGPGTRLLVL.

This clonotype occurred a few times. The V and J genes are TRBV13 and TRBJ1-1, with 12 bases fitting TRBD1. CDR1 is PRHDT, CDR2 FYEKMQ, per germline (reference sequence). This CDR3 has 18 amino acids. J gave up 4 bases and V 5 bases, and 14 bases lay outside the gene matches. Written as DNA, the CDR3 is TGTGCCAGCAGCACGTTACCGGGACAGGGGGCGACGGGCACTGAAGCTTTCTTT. Translation: CASSTLPGQGATGTEAFF. The full variable domain, its missing parts supplied by reference TRBV13 and TRBJ1-1, is AAGVIQSPRHLIKEKRETATLKCYPIPRHDTVYWYQQGPGQDPQFLISFYEKMQSDKGSIPDRFSAQQFSDYHSELNMSSLELGDSALYFCASSTLPGQGATGTEAFFGQGTRLTVV.

This rearrangement joins TRBV10-3 to TRBJ2-1; tentative D call: TRBD1 (6 bases). There are 15 residues in the CDR3. Germline V lookup: CDR1 ENHRY, CDR2 SYGVKD. The ends were cut back, 5 bases at V and 2 bases at J, with 13 bases in the middle. CDR3 sequence: CAISTYRDPYNEQFF. CDR3 DNA sequence: TGTGCCATCAGTACCTACAGGGACCCCTACAATGAGCAGTTCTTC.

This clonotype was counted at least ten times. V and J are TRBV28 and TRBJ1-5; maybe TRBD1 (5 bases). Germline V gives CDR1 MDHEN, CDR2 SYDVKM. Trimming stripped 4 bases from V and 2 bases from J, with 15 bases between. This CDR3 is built from 16 residues. CDR3 amino acids: CASSSLDNGGNQPQHF. CDR3 coding DNA: TGTGCCAGCAGTTCCCTGGACAATGGGGGCAATCAGCCCCAGCATTTT.

The CDR3 nucleotides are TGTGCCACCAGCGGCGGGGACAGCCTGATCTATGGCTACACCTTC. The encoded protein is CATSGGDSLIYGYTF. The J gene is TRBJ1-2, the V gene TRBV15; 7 bases line up with TRBD1. Germline CDR1 and CDR2: LNHNV and YYDKDF (reference sequence). V lost 5 bases, J lost 4 bases, and 10 bases stayed unmatched. This CDR3 has 15 residues.

This clonotype was found many times. The chain uses TRBV20-1 and TRBJ2-7; D gene uncertain. The CDR3 has 11 amino acids. Germline CDR1 reads DFQATT; CDR2 reads SNEGSKA (reference sequence). The V and J ends lost 0 bases and 3 bases respectively, with 3 bases between them. CDR3: CSAREGYEQYF. The CDR3 coding sequence is TGCAGTGCTAGAGAGGGCTACGAGCAGTACTTC.

This clonotype was seen more than once but under ten times. J is TRBJ1-5 and V is TRBV19; the D gene is possibly TRBD1 (5 bases). The CDR3 extends over 14 amino acids. Between the trimmed V and J ends, which lost 6 bases and 6 bases, there was a span of 15 bases. Germline V lookup: CDR1 LNHDA, CDR2 SQIVND (reference sequence). The CDR3 DNA is TGTGCCAGTAGCTTTTGGGGGAAAGGTCAGCCCCAGCATTTT. It translates to CASSFWGKGQPQHF.

This clonotype was seen only once. The rearrangement uses TRBV28 and TRBJ1-1; D unresolved. Per germline, CDR1 MDHEN and CDR2 SYDVKM. CDR3 length equals 14 residues. Trimming took 2 bases from V and 0 from J, leaving 7 bases between them. CDR3 nucleotide sequence: TGTGCCAGCAGTTTAAGTTGGGTGAACACTGAAGCTTTCTTT. This codes for CASSLSWVNTEAFF. Full variable domain (remainder filled in from reference TRBV28 and TRBJ1-1): DVKVTQSSRYLVKRTGEKVFLECVQDMDHENMFWYRQDPGLGLRLIYFSYDVKMKEKGDIPEGYSVSREKKERFSLILESASTNQTSMYLCASSLSWVNTEAFFGQGTRLTVV.

This clonotype was seen repeatedly, ten times or more. The chain recombines TRBV27 with TRBJ1-1, with D unclear. The V end was cut by 2 bases, the J end by 1 base, with 11 bases between. CDR3 length: 15 amino acids. Germline values: CDR1 MNHEY, CDR2 SMNVEV (reference sequence). CDR3 DNA: TGTGCCAGCAGTTTAGGAGGCCCTGGGAACACTGAAGCTTTCTTT. Translating gives CASSLGGPGNTEAFF.

This clonotype was seen many times. The gene calls are TRBV7-6 and TRBJ1-1; TRBD1 might be the D (5 bases). CDR1 is SGHVS and CDR2 is FNYEAQ in the germline V gene. The CDR3 consists of 14 residues. With 5 bases removed from V and 3 bases from J, the gap between germline ends came to 13 bases. The CDR3 here is CASSRGGFDTEAFF. The CDR3 region has the DNA TGTGCCAGCAGCCGCGGGGGGTTCGACACTGAAGCTTTCTTT.

This clonotype showed up just a few times. The chain recombines TRBV28 with TRBJ1-3, with D maybe TRBD1 (5 bases). V was cut by 6 bases and J by 0 bases, with 21 bases left in between. The CDR3 covers 18 residues. Germline CDR1 MDHEN, CDR2 SYDVKM. The CDR3 region is CASSQPLGGTLSGNTIYF. Written as DNA, the CDR3 is TGTGCCAGCAGCCAACCGTTGGGGGGGACCCTCTCTGGAAACACCATATATTTT.

The gene calls are TRBV16 and TRBJ2-1; TRBD2 matches 7 bases. Germline V CDR1 and CDR2: KGHSY, FQNENV. The CDR3 contains 16 residues. V shed 7 bases and J 3 bases; nucleotides not matched to a gene: 12. The CDR3, as DNA: TGTGCCAGCAACCATGCGGGAGCGGGCCTCTACAATGAGCAGTTCTTC. It specifies CASNHAGAGLYNEQFF.

The sample holds many counts of this clonotype. This chain joins TRBV28 and TRBJ2-5; 8 nucleotides align to TRBD2. The V gene's germline CDR1 is MDHEN and CDR2 SYDVKM. This CDR3 contains 13 residues. Losses at the gene ends were 5 bases for V and 3 bases for J; bases not matched to a gene: 2. CDR3 sequence: CASSPGGEETQYF. CDR3 nucleotides: TGTGCCAGCAGTCCGGGAGGGGAAGAGACCCAGTACTTC.

This clonotype was observed at least ten times. The chain carries TRBV15 and TRBJ2-7; 7 bases agree with TRBD1. Germline lookup yields CDR1 LNHNV and CDR2 YYDKDF (reference sequence). The V gene end was trimmed by 1 base and the J gene end by 2 bases; junction bases not matched to a gene: 5. The CDR3 length is 15 residues. CDR3 amino acids: CATSRVWGQTYEQYF. In nucleotides, the CDR3 is TGTGCCACCAGCAGAGTGTGGGGACAGACCTACGAGCAGTACTTC.

The table lists this clonotype with a few counts. The chain links TRBV28 to TRBJ2-2; D unresolved. The CDR3 length is 14 residues. V was shortened by 6 bases and J by 7 bases, with 15 bases between the two germline ends. CDR1 is MDHEN, CDR2 SYDVKM, per germline. CDR3 sequence reads: CASRTAQTNGELFF. CDR3 sequence (DNA): TGTGCCAGCAGAACGGCACAGACGAACGGGGAGCTGTTTTTT.

This clonotype was recorded at least ten times. The rearrangement joins TRBV6-1 to TRBJ2-7; 7 bases align to TRBD1. V was clipped by 8 bases and J by 3 bases; unmatched bases: 4. The CDR3 spans 12 residues. Germline values: CDR1 MNHNS, CDR2 SASEGT. CDR3 sequence reads: CASGTAYYEQYF. CDR3 nucleotides: TGTGCCAGCGGGACAGCCTACTACGAGCAGTACTTC.

The chain uses TRBV6-1 and TRBJ1-6; TRBD1 is a possible D gene (5 bases). Germline values: CDR1 MNHNS, CDR2 SASEGT. The CDR3 runs 20 residues. Trimming took 5 bases from V and 3 from J, leaving 26 bases between them. CDR3 DNA sequence: TGTGCCAGCAGTATCCAGGGAGCGATCTCCCCCCTCGTCTATAATTCACCCCTCCACTTT. It yields the protein CASSIQGAISPLVYNSPLHF.

This clonotype was seen only a few times. J is TRBJ2-7 and V is TRBV20-1; 10 positions match TRBD1. The germline V gene encodes CDR1 DFQATT and CDR2 SNEGSKA (reference sequence). V shed 2 bases and J 5 bases; nucleotides not matched to a gene: 6. The CDR3 is 14 residues long. In DNA, the CDR3 is TGCAGTGCTAGACTCGGGACAGGGGCGAACGAGCAGTACTTC. Translated, it gives CSARLGTGANEQYF.